This TCR beta chain was identified during a study of CD8 T cells in Susac syndrome. About the study: When their blood was taken, patients with Susac syndrome were therapy-naive, taking corticosteroids, or taking intravenous immunoglobulin alone.

TEMRA cells were enriched by FACS, while CD8+ and CD4+ T cells were obtained through a negative isolation that was performed magnetically. In germline, CDR1 is SQVTM, CDR2 ANQGSEA. The CDR3 is made up of 10 amino acids. V was shortened by 6 bases and J by 11 bases, with 13 bases between the two germline ends. Random hexamers were used to reverse transcribe the RNA input (about 0.5 to 1 ug). TCRdb processed the immunoSEQ multiplex PCR reads anew with MiXCR; each CDR3 protein has one entry. The repertoire holds about 82,000 distinct CDR3 sequences, with 95% to 96% as singletons. The chain is built from TRBV29-1 and TRBJ1-1; D is unclear. This TCR came from a human donor with Susac syndrome. The sequencing sample was made of CD8+ T cells from PBMCs. The CDR3, as DNA: TGCAGCGTCGCCGACCCCAGGGCTTTCTTT. Amino acid sequence: CSVADPRAFF.